This entry lists 28 T cell receptor beta chains sequenced from one sample in a study of beta chain features in type 1 diabetes. Reverse transcription of all isolated RNA meant that expressed TCRB transcripts were sequenced. Sequenced by immunoSEQ multiplex PCR; TCRdb stores in-frame clones only, minus some. Of about 340,000 clones in the sample, around 8% are singletons; the top ten hold around 0.45%. Source material: central memory CD4+ T cells from blood. These TCRs come from a woman aged 18 to 35 in good health.

This clone was seen more than once but under ten times. V gene TRBV18 combines with J gene TRBJ2-7, with no clear D. Germline CDR1 reads KGHSH; CDR2 reads LQKENI. V lost 2 bases and J lost 6, with 14 bases in between. This CDR3 spans 14 amino acids. The CDR3 DNA is TGTGCCAGCTCACCAGTGGGCCTAGGTACCGAGCAGTACTTC. It specifies CASSPVGLGTEQYF.

This clone showed up just a few times. The sample has other DNA sequences that encode this CDR3 too. J is TRBJ1-2 and V is TRBV5-1, with TRBD1 as a possible D gene (5 bases). Germline V CDR1 and CDR2: SGHRS, YFSETQ. CDR3 size: 13 residues. V was shortened by 4 bases and J by 3 bases, with 10 bases between the two germline ends. The CDR3 sequence is CASSPDRYYGYTF. CDR3 in DNA: TGCGCCAGCAGCCCCGACAGATACTATGGCTACACCTTC. The whole variable domain, remainder taken from reference TRBV5-1 and TRBJ1-2, is KAGVTQTPRYLIKTRGQQVTLSCSPISGHRSVSWYQQTPGQGLQFLFEYFSETQRNKGNFPGRFSGRQFSNSRSEMNVSTLELGDSALYLCASSPDRYYGYTFGSGTRLTVV.

This sequence joins TRBV7-9 and TRBJ1-2; 11 bases map to TRBD1. Trimming cost V 6 bases and J 8 bases; bases outside gene matches: 8. Germline assignment: CDR1 SEHNR and CDR2 FQNEAQ (reference sequence). This CDR3 is built from 14 residues. This chain's CDR3 is CASSYGQGAEGYTF. The CDR3 DNA follows: TGTGCCAGCAGTTATGGACAGGGGGCAGAGGGCTACACCTTC.

This clone came up a few times. The V gene is TRBV5-1, the J gene TRBJ2-5; tentative D call: TRBD1 (5 bases). This CDR3 region has 14 residues. V was pared by 0 bases and J by 0 bases, with 6 bases between. CDR1 and CDR2 (germline): SGHRS, YFSETQ. The CDR3 reads CASSLEGHQETQYF. The CDR3 DNA reads TGCGCCAGCAGCTTGGAGGGGCACCAAGAGACCCAGTACTTC.

V is TRBV20-1 and J is TRBJ2-1, with D unclear. CDR1 and CDR2 from the germline V gene are DFQATT and SNEGSKA (reference sequence). Trimming shortened V by 4 bases and J by 5 bases, and 3 bases separated the two germline ends. This CDR3 contains 10 residues. The CDR3 sequence: CSATDNEQFF. The CDR3 coding sequence is TGCAGTGCTACGGACAATGAGCAGTTCTTC.

As to this clone: One end of the junction fails to match germline, which may point to a read error. This CDR3 is CASSSRGSEQRDF. As DNA, the CDR3 is TGTGCCAGCAGCTCCCGGGGTTCAGAGCAACGGGACTTC. The V and J genes are TRBV7-2 and TRBJ2-5; TRBD2 is a possible D gene (5 bases). This CDR3 comprises 13 residues. The germline V gene encodes CDR1 SGHTA and CDR2 FQGNSA.

V and J are TRBV5-1 and TRBJ2-1; TRBD2 matches 13 bases. Per the germline V gene, CDR1 is SGHRS and CDR2 is YFSETQ. V trimming: 2 bases; J trimming: 9 bases; junction bases outside the gene matches: 5. This CDR3 region has 15 residues. DNA for the CDR3: TGCGCCAGCAGCTTAGGACTAGCGGGAGAGGGTGAGCAGTTCTTC. Its protein product is CASSLGLAGEGEQFF.

This clone came up a few times. The chain carries TRBV11-2 and TRBJ1-4; D gene unclear. Trimming shortened V by 5 bases and J by 3 bases, and 4 bases separated the two germline ends. This CDR3 has 12 amino acids. CDR1 SGHAT and CDR2 FQNNGV come from the germline V gene. The CDR3 protein is CASSRANEKLFF. In DNA form, the CDR3 reads TGTGCCAGCAGCCGGGCTAATGAAAAACTGTTTTTT.

J is TRBJ2-2 and V is TRBV9; D remains unclear. The germline CDR1 and CDR2 sequences are SGDLS and YYNGEE. This CDR3 has 15 amino acids. V was shortened by 1 base and J by 3 bases, with 10 bases between the two germline ends. The CDR3 here is CASSVSDTYTGELFF. Written as DNA, the CDR3 is TGTGCCAGCAGCGTATCCGACACCTACACCGGGGAGCTGTTTTTT.

The sample holds a few counts of this clone. The chain employs TRBV6-6 and TRBJ1-5, with D unclear. Germline assignment: CDR1 MNHNY and CDR2 SVGAGI (reference sequence). The V end lost 3 bases, the J end lost 0 bases, and 3 bases lay between the germline ends. The CDR3 covers 13 residues. The CDR3: CASSYNSNQPQHF. DNA for the CDR3: TGTGCCAGCAGTTATAATAGCAATCAGCCCCAGCATTTT.

This clone was seen a handful of times. The J gene is TRBJ2-7, the V gene TRBV14; D is possibly TRBD1 (6 bases). This CDR3 is 13 amino acids long. Germline CDR1 and CDR2: SGHDN and FVKESK. Trimming removed 2 bases from V and 4 bases from J, with 9 bases in between. The CDR3 is CASSQYREYEQYF. For the CDR3, the DNA is TGTGCCAGCAGCCAATACAGGGAATACGAGCAGTACTTC.

This clone was counted between two and nine times. The genes are TRBV21-1 and TRBJ2-7; the DNA was not compared with TRBD1, the D call given in the table. TRBV21-1 is described as a pseudogene. CDR3 length equals 15 residues. The DNA for the CDR3 is TGTGCCAGCAGCAATACGTACAGGGTGACTTACGAGCAGTACTTC. Translating it yields CASSNTYRVTYEQYF.

This clone has just a few counts. The chain combines TRBV7-9 with TRBJ2-5, with D possibly being TRBD1 (7 bases). The CDR3 sequence is 16 residues long. Trimming left V 5 bases short and J 5 bases short, with 21 bases between. The germline gives CDR1 SEHNR, CDR2 FQNEAQ (reference sequence). The CDR3 protein is CASSRGGGTAAETQYF. DNA for the CDR3: TGTGCCAGCAGCCGGGGAGGTGGGACAGCCGCCGAGACCCAGTACTTC. Full variable domain (missing parts from reference TRBV7-9 and TRBJ2-5): DTGVSQNPRHKITKRGQNVTFRCDPISEHNRLYWYRQTLGQGPEFLTYFQNEAQLEKSRLLSDRFSAERPKGSFSTLEIQRTEQGDSAMYLCASSRGGGTAAETQYFGPGTRLLVL.

The sample holds many counts of this clone. The rearrangement joins TRBV28 to TRBJ2-4; D is perhaps TRBD1 (5 bases). CDR1 MDHEN and CDR2 SYDVKM come from the germline V gene. This CDR3 contains 17 residues. V lost 4 bases to trimming and J lost 2 bases, with 18 bases between them. This chain's CDR3 is CASSSPAFTGPKNIQYF. In nucleotides, the CDR3 is TGTGCCAGCAGTTCCCCAGCGTTCACAGGTCCCAAAAACATTCAGTACTTC.

The chain joins TRBV4-3 to TRBJ2-5; 10 bases align to TRBD2. With 3 bases clipped from V and 4 bases from J, the junction kept 11 bases outside the gene matches. Germline CDR1 reads LGHNA; CDR2 reads YSLEER. CDR3 length equals 17 residues. The CDR3 DNA sequence: TGCGCCAGCAGCCAGGGACTAGCGCTGAGCGGGGGAGAGACCCAGTACTTC. Protein sequence: CASSQGLALSGGETQYF.

This clone has only a few counts. The J gene is TRBJ2-3, the V gene TRBV7-2; D call uncertain. V dropped 5 bases and J dropped 8 bases, with 17 bases sitting between them. Germline V CDR1 and CDR2: SGHTA, FQGNSA. The CDR3 length is 14 residues. CDR3: CASSSSAALATQYF. The CDR3 DNA follows: TGTGCCAGCAGCAGCTCCGCGGCCCTGGCTACGCAGTATTTT.

This clone has just a few counts. The rearrangement links TRBV4-3 to TRBJ2-1; D is uncertain. Germline-derived CDR1 and CDR2 are LGHNA and YSLEER. This CDR3 is built from 13 residues. V was shortened by 0 bases and J by 8 bases, with 8 bases between the two germline ends. The CDR3 DNA is TGCGCCAGCAGCCAAGAGTTACATTATGAGCAGTTCTTC. It codes for CASSQELHYEQFF.

The chain combines TRBV5-6 with TRBJ1-1; TRBD1 agrees at 7 bases. With V trimmed by 2 bases and J by 9 bases, 10 bases remained unmatched. This CDR3 is 14 amino acids long. Germline CDR1 and CDR2: SGHDT and YYEEEE. CDR3: CASSFGTTTGKAFF. As DNA, the CDR3 is TGTGCCAGCAGCTTCGGGACCACGACAGGGAAAGCTTTCTTT.

The chain recombines TRBV7-8 with TRBJ1-1, with D perhaps TRBD1 (5 bases). The CDR3 loop spans 16 amino acids. V was clipped by 5 bases and J by 1 base, with 17 bases between them. Germline V lookup: CDR1 SGHVS, CDR2 FQNEAQ. The CDR3 sequence is CASSVRRDQGNTEAFF. The CDR3, as DNA: TGTGCCAGCAGCGTCAGGAGGGATCAGGGGAACACTGAAGCTTTCTTT.

This clone has a handful of counts. V and J are TRBV6-1 and TRBJ2-2; 7 bases agree with TRBD1. With 6 bases clipped from V and 2 bases from J, the junction kept 3 bases outside the gene matches. Germline CDR1 and CDR2: MNHNS and SASEGT. The CDR3 has 14 amino acids. The CDR3, as DNA: TGTGCCAGCAGAGGGACAGCTAACACCGGGGAGCTGTTTTTT. Encoded protein: CASRGTANTGELFF.

A few counts support this clone. This chain joins TRBV14 and TRBJ1-2; a possible D gene is TRBD1 (5 bases). Germline loops: CDR1 SGHDN, CDR2 FVKESK. CDR3 size: 13 residues. With 4 bases removed from V and 5 bases from J, the gap between germline ends came to 11 bases. CDR3 nucleotide sequence: TGTGCCAGCAGCCCGGACTCAGGGTATGGCTACACCTTC. It translates to CASSPDSGYGYTF.

This clone was picked up a small number of times. J is TRBJ2-1 and V is TRBV11-2; the D gene is possibly TRBD2 (5 bases). Trimming pared 4 bases from V and 8 bases from J, leaving 12 bases between. Germline V gives CDR1 SGHAT, CDR2 FQNNGV. The CDR3 has 13 amino acids. CDR3 residues: CASSWFSADEQFF. The CDR3 DNA is TGTGCCAGCAGCTGGTTTAGCGCCGATGAGCAGTTCTTC.

This clone has a handful of counts. This sequence joins TRBV19 and TRBJ2-1; tentatively, D is TRBD1 (5 bases). The CDR3 runs to 14 residues. The V end was cut by 3 bases, the J end by 8 bases, with 14 bases between. Germline V gives CDR1 LNHDA, CDR2 SQIVND (reference sequence). The CDR3 here is CASSINWGGDEQFF. The CDR3 coding sequence is TGTGCCAGTAGTATCAATTGGGGCGGAGATGAGCAGTTCTTC. Complete variable domain (other parts from reference TRBV19 and TRBJ2-1): DGGITQSPKYLFRKEGQNVTLSCEQNLNHDAMYWYRQDPGQGLRLIYYSQIVNDFQKGDIAEGYSVSREKKESFPLTVTSAQKNPTAFYLCASSINWGGDEQFFGPGTRLTVL.

The chain links TRBV7-6 to TRBJ2-3; D may correspond to TRBD1 or TRBD2 (6 bases each). The germline CDR1 and CDR2 sequences are SGHVS and FNYEAQ. V dropped 1 base and J dropped 2 bases, with 10 bases sitting between them. There are 15 residues in the CDR3. CDR3 sequence (DNA): TGTGCCAGCAGCTTAGGAGGGGGGCACACAGATACGCAGTATTTT. Amino acid sequence: CASSLGGGHTDTQYF.

The sample holds many counts of this clone. This chain connects TRBV5-1 to TRBJ1-2; D is undetermined. The CDR3 covers 14 residues. Trimming removed 0 bases at V and 0 bases at J, with 6 bases between. Germline loops: CDR1 SGHRS, CDR2 YFSETQ. The CDR3 sequence is CASSLEDPNYGYTF. CDR3 DNA: TGCGCCAGCAGCTTGGAGGACCCTAACTATGGCTACACCTTC.

This chain links TRBV7-2 with TRBJ2-7, with 8 bases lining up with TRBD2. The germline CDR1 and CDR2 sequences are SGHTA and FQGNSA. The trim removed 6 bases at V and 3 bases at J, leaving 7 bases unmatched. The CDR3 is 14 residues long. CDR3 residues: CASSDQSGSYEQYF. The CDR3 bases are TGTGCCAGCAGTGATCAGAGCGGGAGCTACGAGCAGTACTTC.

The J gene is TRBJ1-2, the V gene TRBV28; TRBD1 might be the D (5 bases). The CDR3 is 10 residues long. Germline V CDR1 and CDR2: MDHEN, SYDVKM. Trimming left V 8 bases short and J 7 bases short, with 8 bases between. Here the CDR3 DNA reads TGTGCCAGCCTAAGGGGTGGCTACACCTTC. This codes for CASLRGGYTF.

V is TRBV6-1 and J is TRBJ2-7, with 7 bases lining up with TRBD1. Germline V gene sequence: CDR1 MNHNS, CDR2 SASEGT. The junction had 8 bases not matched to a gene; V was cut back by 3 bases and J by 0 bases. The CDR3 totals 16 residues. The CDR3 reads CASSDARDRYSYEQYF. The CDR3 region has the DNA TGTGCCAGCAGTGATGCTCGGGACAGATACTCCTACGAGCAGTACTTC.